Shown below are 24 T cell receptor beta chains from a single sample sequenced in a study of radiation and T cells in renal cell carcinoma. The time point: baseline pretreatment blood. The treatment denotes: 15 Gy SBRT to primary tumor, nephrectomy 4 weeks later. The assay was immunoSEQ multiplex PCR, and TCRdb's table has in-frame clones only and misses some. The sample lists about 130,000 clones; about 88% were seen once. The specimen was blood, collected from a patient whose treatment included radiotherapy and nephrectomy. These receptors were collected from a woman aged 50 to 60 with renal cell carcinoma.

The J gene is TRBJ2-5, the V gene TRBV9, with TRBD2 matching over 14 bases. CDR1 and CDR2 from the germline V gene are SGDLS and YYNGEE. V shed 3 bases and J 4 bases; nucleotides not matched to a gene: 5. CDR3 length: 16 amino acids. CDR3: CASSDGLAGGSETQYF. The CDR3 nucleotides read TGTGCCAGCAGCGATGGACTAGCGGGGGGATCAGAGACCCAGTACTTC.

The V call is TRBV29-1, the J call TRBJ1-5, with no clear D. The germline gives CDR1 SQVTM, CDR2 ANQGSEA. Trimming pared 0 bases from V and 0 bases from J, leaving 12 bases between. The CDR3 loop spans 16 amino acids. This CDR3 is CSVEECASPSNQPQHF. The CDR3 DNA is TGCAGCGTTGAAGAATGTGCAAGCCCTAGCAATCAGCCCCAGCATTTT.

The rearrangement joins TRBV7-2 to TRBJ2-4; possibly TRBD2 for D (6 bases). Germline-derived CDR1 and CDR2 are SGHTA and FQGNSA. The CDR3 sequence is 16 residues long. V dropped 8 bases and J dropped 6 bases, with 23 bases sitting between them. As DNA, the CDR3 is TGTGCCAGCCAGACCGGGACTCACGGATGGGGAAACATTCAGTACTTC. Residues: CASQTGTHGWGNIQYF.

This sequence joins TRBV27 and TRBJ2-5, with 8 positions matching TRBD1. The V gene's germline CDR1 is MNHEY and CDR2 SMNVEV (reference sequence). V lost 5 bases and J lost 3; bases outside the gene matches: 8. The CDR3 runs 15 residues. The CDR3 loop reads CASSPWGQVKETQYF. CDR3 DNA: TGTGCCAGCAGTCCGTGGGGACAGGTAAAAGAGACCCAGTACTTC.

The chain combines TRBV7-2 with TRBJ2-3; D is ambiguous. Trimming took off 5 bases at V and 2 bases at J, with 11 bases between the two ends. The length of the CDR3 is 14 residues. Germline values: CDR1 SGHTA, CDR2 FQGNSA. CDR3 sequence (DNA): TGTGCCAGCAGCCAAGGGCAGTCCACAGATACGCAGTATTTT. It is translated as CASSQGQSTDTQYF.

This clone came up once. This rearrangement joins TRBV5-8 to TRBJ1-6; weak D call: TRBD1 (6 bases). The CDR3 covers 16 residues. V dropped 5 bases and J dropped 8 bases, with 20 bases sitting between them. Germline CDR1 and CDR2: SGHTS and YDEGEE. CDR3 bases: TGTGCCAGCAGTCGGAAGGCGGGGGGCCCTTATTCACCCCTCCACTTT. The encoded protein is CASSRKAGGPYSPLHF.

This clone was seen a few times. The rearrangement uses TRBV4-2 and TRBJ2-7; TRBD2 matches 12 bases. With 1 base clipped from V and 6 bases from J, the junction kept 10 bases outside the gene matches. The CDR3 extends over 17 amino acids. The germline gives CDR1 LGHNA, CDR2 YNFKEQ. The chain's CDR3 is CASSQAASGGAYGEQYF. The CDR3 DNA reads as TGTGCCAGCAGCCAAGCGGCTAGCGGGGGGGCCTACGGCGAGCAGTACTTC.

The chain employs TRBV5-1 and TRBJ1-1, with 9 positions matching TRBD1. This CDR3 has 16 amino acids. Losses at the gene ends were 4 bases for V and 0 bases for J; bases not matched to a gene: 7. Germline CDR1 SGHRS, CDR2 YFSETQ. The CDR3: CASSKTGGYLNTEAFF. The CDR3 DNA sequence: TGCGCCAGCAGCAAAACAGGGGGCTACCTGAACACTGAAGCTTTCTTT.

Concerning this clone itself: A read error may account for a junction end that differs from germline. The CDR3 coding sequence is TGTGCCTGGACCGCCGGGAGTGGGGCTAATAACGATGGCTACACCTTC. Its translation is CAWTAGSGANNDGYTF. This chain links TRBV30 with TRBJ1-2, with D perhaps TRBD1 (5 bases). Germline V lookup: CDR1 GTSNPN, CDR2 SVGIG (reference sequence). The length of the CDR3 is 16 residues.

The V call is TRBV6-5, the J call TRBJ1-2, with no clear D. CDR3 length equals 13 residues. In germline, CDR1 is MNHEY, CDR2 SVGAGI. V shed 0 bases and J shed 8 bases, with 10 bases lying between them. CDR3 bases: TGTGCCAGCAGTTACTCGTCCGTGTCCGGCTACACCTTC. Translated, it gives CASSYSSVSGYTF.

The rearrangement uses TRBV5-1 and TRBJ1-3, with D possibly TRBD1 on 5 matching bases. The CDR3 is 13 amino acids. CDR1 is SGHRS, CDR2 YFSETQ, per germline. Between the trimmed V and J ends, which lost 5 bases and 4 bases, there was a span of 10 bases. The CDR3 nucleotides read TGCGCCAGCAGTGGGGGGGACGGAAACACCATATATTTT. Amino acid sequence: CASSGGDGNTIYF.

The chain recombines TRBV5-1 with TRBJ1-6; D is perhaps TRBD1 (6 bases). CDR1 is SGHRS and CDR2 is YFSETQ in the germline V gene. Trimming cost V 0 bases and J 6 bases, with 10 bases left between them. CDR3 length equals 15 residues. The CDR3, as DNA: TGCGCCAGCAGCTTGGAGGGGGTCCTTAATTCACCCCTCCACTTT. This translates into CASSLEGVLNSPLHF.

The chain is built from TRBV5-1 and TRBJ2-2, with 13 bases fitting TRBD2. The CDR3 runs to 19 residues. The ends lost 2 bases at V and 4 bases at J; junction bases unmatched: 11. The germline CDR1 and CDR2 sequences are SGHRS and YFSETQ. The CDR3 spells CASSFGLAGAPRATGELFF. CDR3 nucleotides: TGCGCCAGCAGCTTCGGACTAGCGGGGGCGCCGCGGGCCACCGGGGAGCTGTTTTTT.

J is TRBJ1-4 and V is TRBV5-1; TRBD1 is a possible D gene (5 bases). Germline CDR1 reads SGHRS; CDR2 reads YFSETQ. This CDR3 spans 14 amino acids. Trimming cost V 0 bases and J 5 bases, with 8 bases left between them. CDR3 amino acids: CASSLGGLNEKLFF. In DNA, the CDR3 is TGCGCCAGCAGCTTGGGGGGCCTCAATGAAAAACTGTTTTTT.

In DNA form, the CDR3 reads TGTGCCAGTAGTACGGGACAGGGGGCCTATGGCTACACCTTC. Protein: CASSTGQGAYGYTF. This rearrangement joins TRBV19 to TRBJ1-2, with 12 bases lining up with TRBD1. Germline trimming cut 4 bases from V and 4 bases from J; bases unmatched to any gene: 1. The length of the CDR3 is 14 residues. In germline, CDR1 is LNHDA, CDR2 SQIVND (reference sequence). Full variable domain (remainder filled in from reference TRBV19 and TRBJ1-2): DGGITQSPKYLFRKEGQNVTLSCEQNLNHDAMYWYRQDPGQGLRLIYYSQIVNDFQKGDIAEGYSVSREKKESFPLTVTSAQKNPTAFYLCASSTGQGAYGYTFGSGTRLTVV.

The J gene is TRBJ1-1, the V gene TRBV5-8, with unresolved D. There are 14 residues in the CDR3. V was shortened by 0 bases and J by 7 bases, with 13 bases between the two germline ends. Germline V lookup: CDR1 SGHTS, CDR2 YDEGEE. Here the CDR3 DNA reads TGTGCCAGCAGCTTGGCCGGTCGGGTGAATGAAGCTTTCTTT. This gives the protein CASSLAGRVNEAFF.

This chain uses TRBV5-5 with TRBJ2-7, with D possibly matching TRBD2 (6 bases). The germline V gene has CDR1 SGHKS and CDR2 YYEKEE (reference sequence). The ends were cut back, 5 bases at V and 6 bases at J, with 12 bases in the middle. The CDR3 covers 12 residues. The CDR3 coding sequence is TGTGCCAGCAGAGCGGGTTCTGTCGAGCAGTACTTC. As protein: CASRAGSVEQYF.

The genes are TRBV27 and TRBJ2-3; either TRBD1 or TRBD2 may supply D (5 bases each). Trimming took off 4 bases at V and 3 bases at J, with 17 bases between the two ends. Germline V gene data show CDR1 as MNHEY and CDR2 as SMNVEV (reference sequence). The CDR3 has 16 amino acids. This chain's CDR3 is CASSSPGFRGTDTQYF. As DNA, the CDR3 is TGTGCCAGCAGTTCTCCAGGGTTCCGGGGAACAGATACGCAGTATTTT.

V is TRBV7-6 and J is TRBJ2-2; TRBD1 matches at 8 bases. CDR3 size: 15 residues. V dropped 5 bases and J dropped 1; count of bases not matched to a gene: 3. Germline-derived CDR1 and CDR2 are SGHVS and FNYEAQ. The CDR3 sequence is CASSPGQGNTGELFF. In nucleotides, the CDR3 is TGTGCCAGCAGCCCCGGACAGGGGAACACCGGGGAGCTGTTTTTT.

This sequence joins TRBV5-8 and TRBJ2-5; 7 nucleotides match TRBD1. V was pared by 4 bases and J by 5 bases, with 5 bases of the junction left unmatched. The germline V gene encodes CDR1 SGHTS and CDR2 YDEGEE. The CDR3 has 13 amino acids. The CDR3 region is CASSVTGTETQYF. For the CDR3, the DNA is TGTGCCAGCAGCGTGACAGGGACGGAGACCCAGTACTTC.

This clone was detected once. The chain carries TRBV6-5 and TRBJ2-1; 11 nucleotides line up with TRBD2. The V and J ends lost 5 bases and 9 bases, in that order; junction bases with no gene match: 9. The V gene's germline CDR1 is MNHEY and CDR2 SVGAGI. The CDR3 spans 15 residues. The CDR3 DNA sequence: TGTGCCAGCAGTACAAATAGCGGGGGGGTAGGTGAGCAGTTCTTC. This encodes CASSTNSGGVGEQFF.

The CDR3 nucleotides read TGTGCCAGCAGCGTAGGACTGGCGGCGAACACTGAAGCTTTCTTT. Translation: CASSVGLAANTEAFF. The chain uses TRBV9 and TRBJ1-1, with D uncertain. Looked up from germline, CDR1 is SGDLS and CDR2 is YYNGEE. Deletions cut 0 bases from V and 1 base from J, with 10 bases between. The CDR3 runs to 15 residues.

The chain has TRBV2 and TRBJ2-3; either TRBD1 or TRBD2 may supply D (5 bases each). This CDR3 is built from 15 residues. The V gene's germline CDR1 is SNHLY and CDR2 FYNNEI. V lost 6 bases and J lost 0, with 13 bases in between. This chain's CDR3 is CASSEGRPSTDTQYF. The CDR3 DNA is TGTGCCAGCAGCGAGGGACGGCCGAGCACAGATACGCAGTATTTT.

The V gene is TRBV6-4, the J gene TRBJ2-7, with D possibly being TRBD1 (5 bases). Germline values: CDR1 MRHNA, CDR2 SNTAGT. The CDR3 length is 16 residues. Trimming cost V 3 bases and J 1 base, with 16 bases left between them. The CDR3 DNA reads as TGTGCCAGCAGTGATACAGGTTCGCCCCATTCCTACGAGCAGTACTTC. Its translation: CASSDTGSPHSYEQYF.